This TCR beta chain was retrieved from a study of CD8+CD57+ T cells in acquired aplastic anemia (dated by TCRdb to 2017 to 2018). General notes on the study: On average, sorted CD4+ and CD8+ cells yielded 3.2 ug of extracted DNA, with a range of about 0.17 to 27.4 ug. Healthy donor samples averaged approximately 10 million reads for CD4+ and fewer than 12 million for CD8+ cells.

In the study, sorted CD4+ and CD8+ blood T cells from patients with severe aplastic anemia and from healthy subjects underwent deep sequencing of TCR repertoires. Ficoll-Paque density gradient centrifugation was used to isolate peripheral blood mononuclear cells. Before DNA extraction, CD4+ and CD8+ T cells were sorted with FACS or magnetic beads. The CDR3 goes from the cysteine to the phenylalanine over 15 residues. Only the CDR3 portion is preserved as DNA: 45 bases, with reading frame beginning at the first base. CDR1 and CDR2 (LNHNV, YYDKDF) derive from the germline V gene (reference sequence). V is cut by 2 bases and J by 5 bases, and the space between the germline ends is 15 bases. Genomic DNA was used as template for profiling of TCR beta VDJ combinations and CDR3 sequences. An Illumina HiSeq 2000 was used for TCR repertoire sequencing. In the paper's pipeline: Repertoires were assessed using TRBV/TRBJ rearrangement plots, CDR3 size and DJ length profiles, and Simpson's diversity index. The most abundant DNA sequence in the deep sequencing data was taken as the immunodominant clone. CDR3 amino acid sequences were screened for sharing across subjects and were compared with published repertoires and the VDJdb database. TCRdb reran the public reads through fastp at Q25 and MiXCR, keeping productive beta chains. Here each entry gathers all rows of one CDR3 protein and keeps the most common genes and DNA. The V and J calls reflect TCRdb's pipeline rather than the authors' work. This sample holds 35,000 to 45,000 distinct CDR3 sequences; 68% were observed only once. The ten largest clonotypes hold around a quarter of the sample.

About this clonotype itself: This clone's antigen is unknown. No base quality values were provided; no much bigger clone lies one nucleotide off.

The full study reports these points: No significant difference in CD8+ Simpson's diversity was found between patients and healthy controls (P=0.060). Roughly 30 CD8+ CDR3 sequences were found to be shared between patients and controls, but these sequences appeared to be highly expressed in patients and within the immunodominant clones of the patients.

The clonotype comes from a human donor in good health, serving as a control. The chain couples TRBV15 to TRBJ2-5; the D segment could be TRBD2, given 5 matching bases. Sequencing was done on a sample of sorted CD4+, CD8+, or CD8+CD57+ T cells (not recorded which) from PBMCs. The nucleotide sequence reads TGTGCCACCAGCAGAACTAGGGCCAAAAGCGAGACCCAGTACTTC. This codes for CATSRTRAKSETQYF.